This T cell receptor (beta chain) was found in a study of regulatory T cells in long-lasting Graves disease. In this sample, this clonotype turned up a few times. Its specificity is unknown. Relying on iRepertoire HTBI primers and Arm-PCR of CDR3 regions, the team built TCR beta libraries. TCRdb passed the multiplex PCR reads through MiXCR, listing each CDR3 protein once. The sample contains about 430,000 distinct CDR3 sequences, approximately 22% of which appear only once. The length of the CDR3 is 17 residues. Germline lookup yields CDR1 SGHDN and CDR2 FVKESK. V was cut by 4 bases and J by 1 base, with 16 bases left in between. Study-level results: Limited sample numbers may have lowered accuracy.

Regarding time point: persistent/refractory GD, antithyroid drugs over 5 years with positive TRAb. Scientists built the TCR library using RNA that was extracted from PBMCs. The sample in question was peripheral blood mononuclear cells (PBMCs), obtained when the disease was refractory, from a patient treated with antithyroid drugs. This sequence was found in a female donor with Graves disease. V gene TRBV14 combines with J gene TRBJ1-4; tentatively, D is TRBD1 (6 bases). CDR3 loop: CASSLKATGITNEKLFF. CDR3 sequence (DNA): TGTGCCAGCAGCCTAAAAGCAACAGGGATAACTAATGAAAAACTGTTTTTT. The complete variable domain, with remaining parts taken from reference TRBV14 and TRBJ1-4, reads EAGVTQFPSHSVIEKGQTVTLRCDPISGHDNLYWYRRVMGKEIKFLLHFVKESKQDESGMPNNRFLAERTGGTYSTLKVQPAELEDSGVYFCASSLKATGITNEKLFFGSGTQLSVL.